This T cell receptor beta chain was profiled in a study of blood T cell repertoires in COVID-19. Study details: Collection of acute and convalescent COVID-19 samples took place in the United States, Italy and Spain. T cells, B-cell-depleted T cells, or PBMCs provided the cDNA or gDNA that served as material.

Participant ages covered about 18 to 90 years across 25 or so US areas. Participant reports of clinical history set cohort assignment. The CDR3 has 13 residues. Trimming shortened V by 3 bases and J by 6 bases, and 11 bases separated the two germline ends. Germline V gene data show CDR1 as KGHSH and CDR2 as LQKENI. TCRdb's table, derived via immunoSEQ multiplex PCR, lists solely in-frame clones and lacks some. Here the sample spans hundreds of thousands of clones, about nine tenths being singletons. The chain joins TRBV18 to TRBJ1-1, with TRBD1 as a possible D gene (5 bases). Source material: PBMCs or T cells enriched from blood (not recorded which). This clonotype originated in a woman aged 18-29 years who had recovered from COVID-19. CDR3 residues: CASSPVRVPEAFF. The CDR3 nucleotides are TGTGCCAGCTCACCGGTCAGGGTCCCTGAAGCTTTCTTT.